Below, 7 T cell receptor beta chains from the same sample are listed, as sequenced in a study of control samples from healthy donors and cancer patients. Only in-frame clones appear in the TCRdb table, and some are missing; sequencing was by immunoSEQ multiplex PCR. Of roughly 200,000 clones in the sample, about 93% were seen once. Sequencing was performed on blood. The receptors come from a man aged 18 to 29 in good health.

The chain couples TRBV19 to TRBJ2-7; D is unclear. V was cut by 0 bases and J by 3 bases, with 9 bases left in between. The V gene's germline CDR1 is LNHDA and CDR2 SQIVND (reference sequence). This CDR3 is 14 amino acids long. The CDR3: CASSIEARSYEQYF. The CDR3 bases are TGTGCCAGTAGTATAGAGGCACGGAGCTACGAGCAGTACTTC.

The V and J genes are TRBV5-4 and TRBJ2-1; weak D call: TRBD2 (7 bases). The CDR3 runs to 14 residues. Per germline, CDR1 SGHNT and CDR2 YYREEE (reference sequence). V was cut by 2 bases and J by 7 bases, with 13 bases left in between. Here the CDR3 reads CASSLRGGGNEQFF. CDR3 coding DNA: TGTGCCAGCAGCTTAAGGGGGGGTGGTAATGAGCAGTTCTTC.

V usage is TRBV20-1 and J usage is TRBJ2-7, with D tentatively TRBD2 (5 bases). The CDR3 covers 12 residues. From germline, CDR1 is DFQATT and CDR2 SNEGSKA (reference sequence). V lost 3 bases and J lost 2, with 8 bases in between. DNA of the CDR3: TGCAGTGCTAGTACTAGTACCTACGAGCAGTACTTC. Translation: CSASTSTYEQYF.

This sequence joins TRBV5-1 and TRBJ2-3; D remains unclear. The germline CDR1 and CDR2 sequences are SGHRS and YFSETQ. The CDR3 loop spans 13 amino acids. V was trimmed by 0 bases and J by 2 bases, leaving 4 bases between them. As DNA, the CDR3 is TGCGCCAGCAGCTTGGTCCCCACAGATACGCAGTATTTT. Amino acid sequence: CASSLVPTDTQYF. Filled out from reference TRBV5-1 and TRBJ2-3, the complete variable domain reads KAGVTQTPRYLIKTRGQQVTLSCSPISGHRSVSWYQQTPGQGLQFLFEYFSETQRNKGNFPGRFSGRQFSNSRSEMNVSTLELGDSALYLCASSLVPTDTQYFGPGTRLTVL.

The genes are TRBV7-9 and TRBJ2-7; no reliable D call. Trimming took off 5 bases at V and 2 bases at J, with 7 bases between the two ends. The CDR3 is made up of 12 amino acids. Per germline, CDR1 SEHNR and CDR2 FQNEAQ (reference sequence). CDR3 region: CASSRLTYEQYF. The DNA for the CDR3 is TGTGCCAGCAGCCGCCTTACCTACGAGCAGTACTTC.

This clone is a singleton in its sample. V usage is TRBV7-9 and J usage is TRBJ1-4; D is undetermined. The germline V gene encodes CDR1 SEHNR and CDR2 FQNEAQ (reference sequence). This CDR3 comprises 16 residues. The V end lost 3 bases, the J end lost 4 bases, and 15 bases lay between the germline ends. Here the CDR3 DNA reads TGTGCCAGCAGCTTGGTCTCGACACGCCGTAATGAAAAACTGTTTTTT. This gives the protein CASSLVSTRRNEKLFF. Looking up the rest from reference TRBV7-9 and TRBJ1-4 gives the full variable domain: DTGVSQNPRHKITKRGQNVTFRCDPISEHNRLYWYRQTLGQGPEFLTYFQNEAQLEKSRLLSDRFSAERPKGSFSTLEIQRTEQGDSAMYLCASSLVSTRRNEKLFFGSGTQLSVL.

The chain recombines TRBV6-5 with TRBJ1-4; a weak D match, TRBD1 (5 bases). V lost 7 bases, J lost 4 bases, and 16 bases lay in between. Looked up from germline, CDR1 is MNHEY and CDR2 is SVGAGI. This CDR3 is built from 15 residues. CDR3 in amino acids: CASTRGGRINEKLFF. Here the CDR3 DNA reads TGTGCCAGCACCCGGGGGGGGAGAATTAATGAAAAACTGTTTTTT.